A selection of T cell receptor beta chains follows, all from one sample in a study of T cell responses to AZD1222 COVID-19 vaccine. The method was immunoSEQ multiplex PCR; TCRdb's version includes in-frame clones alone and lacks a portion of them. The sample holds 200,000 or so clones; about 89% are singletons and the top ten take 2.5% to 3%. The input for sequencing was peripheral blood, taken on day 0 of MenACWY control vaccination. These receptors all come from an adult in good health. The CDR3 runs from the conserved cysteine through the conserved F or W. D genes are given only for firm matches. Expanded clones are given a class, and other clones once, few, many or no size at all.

CDR3nt: TGTGCCAGCAGTGAACTAACCGGGACAGCTCATGAAAAACTGTTTTTT
CDR3aa: CASSELTGTAHEKLFF
abundance: .
d_gene: TRBD1
j_gene: TRBJ1-4
v_gene: TRBV27

CDR3nt: TGTGCCTGGAGCGCCGACCGAGCAACTAATGAAAAACTGTTTTTT
CDR3aa: CAWSADRATNEKLFF
abundance: .
d_gene: .
j_gene: TRBJ1-4
v_gene: TRBV30

CDR3nt: TGTGCCAGCAGCCAAGGGGGGATCCACGAGCAGTACTTC
CDR3aa: CASSQGGIHEQYF
abundance: few
d_gene: .
j_gene: TRBJ2-7
v_gene: TRBV3-1/TRBV3-2

CDR3nt: TGTGCCGCCTGTAGGGACAGGGGAATCTATGGCTACACCTTC
CDR3aa: CAACRDRGIYGYTF
abundance: .
d_gene: TRBD1
j_gene: TRBJ1-2
v_gene: TRBV28

CDR3nt: TGTGCCAGTAGCGGAGGACAGAGCTCCTACGAGCAGTACTTC
CDR3aa: CASSGGQSSYEQYF
abundance: once
d_gene: .
j_gene: TRBJ2-7
v_gene: TRBV19

CDR3nt: TGTGCCAGCAGCGTAGGGGGAGCGGGGAATCAGCCCCAGCATTTT
CDR3aa: CASSVGGAGNQPQHF
abundance: .
d_gene: .
j_gene: TRBJ1-5
v_gene: TRBV9

CDR3nt: TGTGCCAGCAGGGGACAGGAAGCTTTCTTT
CDR3aa: CASRGQEAFF
abundance: .
d_gene: TRBD1
j_gene: TRBJ1-1
v_gene: TRBV2

CDR3nt: TGCGCCAGCAGCCCGGGACAGGTGAACACTGAAGCTTTCTTT
CDR3aa: CASSPGQVNTEAFF
abundance: once
d_gene: TRBD1
j_gene: TRBJ1-1
v_gene: TRBV5-1

CDR3nt: TGTGCCAGCAGTTATCACCAGAATAATCAGCCCCAGCATTTT
CDR3aa: CASSYHQNNQPQHF
abundance: .
d_gene: .
j_gene: TRBJ1-5
v_gene: TRBV28

CDR3nt: TGTGCCAGCAGTCCAGGGGACACTTCCACAGATACGCAGTATTTT
CDR3aa: CASSPGDTSTDTQYF
abundance: .
d_gene: .
j_gene: TRBJ2-3
v_gene: TRBV11-3

CDR3nt: TGTGCCTGGAGTTACGGTAATTCACCCCTCCACTTT
CDR3aa: CAWSYGNSPLHF
abundance: once
d_gene: .
j_gene: TRBJ1-6
v_gene: TRBV30

CDR3nt: TGTGCCAGCAGTGAATCGTGGGGCCCCGTTTACGAGCAGTACTTC
CDR3aa: CASSESWGPVYEQYF
abundance: once
d_gene: .
j_gene: TRBJ2-7
v_gene: TRBV25-1